These T cell receptor beta chains were read from a single sample in a study of T-cell memory formation after mild COVID-19. TCRdb processed the 5' RACE reads anew with MiXCR; each CDR3 protein has one entry. The table has 85,000 to 130,000 distinct CDR3 sequences, about an eighth seen once. The material sequenced was PBMCs or a T cell subset sorted from them (not recorded which). The receptors here all came from an adult woman who had mild COVID-19 (a few samples of this study predate the infection). Cell type and time point are not known. CDR3s include the opening cysteine and the closing phenylalanine or tryptophan. D genes are given only for firm matches. The size entry is marked missing in some rows and otherwise reads once, few, many or a size class.

clone_size	j_call	v_call	d_call	cdr3_aa	cdr3_nt
few	TRBJ2-1	TRBV11-2	-	CASSSGEGLTYNEQFF	TGTGCCAGCAGCTCAGGAGAGGGATTGACCTACAATGAGCAGTTCTTC
few	TRBJ2-3	TRBV7-9	-	CASSLGVPAFLADTQYF	TGTGCCAGCAGCTTAGGGGTTCCGGCATTTCTTGCAGATACGCAGTATTTT
many	TRBJ2-1	TRBV24-1	-	CATSDLMTGTRNYNEQFF	TGTGCCACCAGTGATTTAATGACCGGGACTCGAAATTACAATGAGCAGTTCTTC
few	TRBJ2-1	TRBV11-3	-	CASSRTLEGYNEQFF	TGTGCCAGCAGCCGAACCCTCGAGGGATACAATGAGCAGTTCTTC
-	TRBJ2-7	TRBV4-1	-	CASSQIGGLRPIFSYEQYF	TGCGCCAGCAGCCAGATCGGGGGTCTTAGGCCGATTTTCTCCTACGAGCAGTACTTC
few	TRBJ2-1	TRBV4-1	TRBD1	CASSQGGQGARNEQFF	TGCGCCAGCAGCCAAGGCGGACAGGGGGCGCGTAATGAGCAGTTCTTC
many	TRBJ2-5	TRBV7-6	-	CASSPMAQEKTQYF	TGTGCCAGCAGCCCCATGGCCCAGGAAAAGACCCAGTACTTC
-	TRBJ2-1	TRBV13	TRBD1	CASTKKGAPYNEQFF	TGTGCCAGCACCAAGAAGGGGGCCCCCTACAATGAGCAGTTCTTC
few	TRBJ2-2	TRBV3-1	-	CASSQGLTGELFF	TGTGCCAGCAGCCAAGGCCTCACAGGGGAGCTGTTTTTT
few	TRBJ2-5	TRBV20-1	-	CSARRRAGAEETQYF	TGCAGTGCTAGACGAAGGGCGGGGGCGGAGGAGACCCAGTACTTC
few	TRBJ2-7	TRBV6-2/TRBV6-3	-	CASSTRDGLYEQYF	TGTGCCAGCAGTACCCGGGACGGATTATACGAGCAGTACTTC
few	TRBJ2-1	TRBV6-5	TRBD2	CASKGDYLINEQFF	TGTGCCAGCAAAGGGGACTACCTCATTAATGAGCAGTTCTTC
many	TRBJ2-1	TRBV12-3/TRBV12-4	-	CASSSRQVGEQFF	TGTGCCAGCAGTTCCCGACAGGTTGGAGAGCAGTTCTTC
few	TRBJ2-3	TRBV6-5	-	CASSYSRPVGTDTQYF	TGTGCCAGCAGTTACTCGCGGCCTGTCGGCACAGATACGCAGTATTTT
many	TRBJ2-3	TRBV15	-	CATSRGPDGTDTQYF	TGTGCCACCAGCAGAGGGCCGGACGGCACAGATACGCAGTATTTT
-	TRBJ1-1	TRBV4-3	-	CASSNQGGSTEAFF	TGCGCCAGCAGCAATCAGGGAGGTAGCACTGAAGCTTTCTTT
-	TRBJ1-1	TRBV29-1	TRBD1	CSVGATGWDTEAFF	TGCAGCGTTGGGGCGACAGGGTGGGACACTGAAGCTTTCTTT
few	TRBJ2-1	TRBV3-1	TRBD1	CASSQAGTGGDNEQFF	TGTGCCAGCAGCCAAGCAGGGACAGGGGGAGACAATGAGCAGTTCTTC
-	TRBJ2-5	TRBV15	TRBD1	CATSRTTGGLETQYF	TGTGCCACCAGCAGAACTACAGGGGGCTTAGAGACCCAGTACTTC
few	TRBJ2-2	TRBV3-1	TRBD1	CASSLDRGRKSGELFF	TGTGCCAGCAGCCTGGACAGGGGGCGCAAGTCCGGGGAGCTGTTTTTT
many	TRBJ1-5	TRBV20-1	-	CSASSTGEFSNQPQHF	TGCAGTGCGAGTTCGACAGGAGAATTTAGCAATCAGCCCCAGCATTTT
many	TRBJ2-2	TRBV12-3/TRBV12-4	-	CASTHLRNINTGELFF	TGTGCCAGCACACACCTTCGGAACATCAACACCGGGGAGCTGTTTTTT
once	TRBJ2-7	TRBV29-1	-	CSAVGAGRYEQYF	TGCAGCGCCGTGGGGGCGGGGAGGTACGAGCAGTACTTC
few	TRBJ2-7	TRBV6-1	-	CASIRTIYEQYF	TGTGCCAGCATTCGGACAATCTACGAGCAGTACTTC
many	TRBJ2-7	TRBV20-1	TRBD2	CSARVFPSQREGPQYF	TGCAGTGCTAGAGTATTCCCCTCTCAGCGGGAGGGCCCGCAGTACTTC
few	TRBJ2-7	TRBV20-1	-	CSGREGGEQYF	TGCAGCGGGCGTGAGGGAGGCGAGCAGTACTTC
few	TRBJ2-2	TRBV6-4	-	CASSATRDTTGELFF	TGTGCCAGCAGTGCGACTCGGGACACCACCGGGGAGCTGTTTTTT
-	TRBJ2-3	TRBV24-1	TRBD2	CATMGGSADTQYF	TGTGCCACCATGGGCGGGAGCGCAGATACGCAGTATTTT
few	TRBJ2-7	TRBV21-1	-	CASSKIGGRDSYEQYF	TGTGCCAGCAGCAAAATAGGGGGAAGGGACTCCTACGAGCAGTACTTC
many	TRBJ2-1	TRBV4-3	-	CASSLTPGGEQFF	TGCGCCAGCAGCCTAACCCCCGGGGGTGAGCAGTTCTTC
few	TRBJ1-1	TRBV7-2	-	CASSQGDTEAFF	TGTGCCAGCAGCCAAGGAGACACTGAAGCTTTCTTT
few	TRBJ1-4	TRBV7-8	-	CASSPRTAGREKLFF	TGTGCCAGCAGCCCCCGGACCGCGGGGCGGGAAAAACTGTTTTTT
few	TRBJ2-7	TRBV7-2	TRBD2	CASSSRTSGAYEQYF	TGTGCCAGCAGCTCACGGACTAGCGGGGCTTACGAGCAGTACTTC
-	TRBJ2-7	TRBV27	TRBD1	CASSLDTGVAREQYF	TGTGCCAGCAGTTTAGACACAGGGGTGGCTCGGGAGCAGTACTTC
-	TRBJ1-1	TRBV24-1	-	CAIDRRQANTEAFF	TGTGCCATCGACCGACGACAGGCGAACACTGAAGCTTTCTTT
-	TRBJ2-1	TRBV29-1	-	CSVVYHGGNEQFF	TGCAGCGTTGTCTATCACGGGGGCAATGAGCAGTTCTTC
-	TRBJ2-7	TRBV7-9	-	CASSGRGSYEQYF	TGTGCCAGCAGCGGACGGGGCAGCTACGAGCAGTACTTC
many	TRBJ2-1	TRBV12-3/TRBV12-4	-	CASSPEGVGDNEQFF	TGTGCCAGCAGTCCAGAGGGGGTGGGGGACAATGAGCAGTTCTTC
many	TRBJ2-1	TRBV7-9	TRBD2	CASSAPGAGGFYEQFF	TGTGCCAGCAGCGCCCCGGGGGCGGGAGGTTTCTATGAGCAGTTCTTC
few	TRBJ2-5	TRBV7-3	-	CASSFMAGAQETQYF	TGTGCCAGCAGCTTCATGGCGGGGGCCCAAGAGACCCAGTACTTC
few	TRBJ2-1	TRBV12-3/TRBV12-4	-	CASSLLGGSYNEQFF	TGTGCCAGCAGTTTGCTAGGGGGCTCCTACAATGAGCAGTTCTTC
-	TRBJ2-7	TRBV3-1	-	CASSQDLGRTYEQYF	TGTGCCAGCAGCCAAGATCTAGGCAGGACCTACGAGCAGTACTTC